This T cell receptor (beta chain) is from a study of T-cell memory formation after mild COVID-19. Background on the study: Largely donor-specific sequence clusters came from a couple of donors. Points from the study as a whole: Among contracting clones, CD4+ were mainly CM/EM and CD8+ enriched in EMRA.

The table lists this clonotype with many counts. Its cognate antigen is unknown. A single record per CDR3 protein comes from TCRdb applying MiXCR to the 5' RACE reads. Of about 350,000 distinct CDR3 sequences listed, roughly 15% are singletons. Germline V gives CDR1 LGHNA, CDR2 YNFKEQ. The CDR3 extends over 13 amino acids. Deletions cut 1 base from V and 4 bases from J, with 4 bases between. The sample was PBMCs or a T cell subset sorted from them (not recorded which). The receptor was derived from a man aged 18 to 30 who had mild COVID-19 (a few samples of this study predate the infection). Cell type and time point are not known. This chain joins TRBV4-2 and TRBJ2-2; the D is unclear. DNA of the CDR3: TGTGCCAGCAGCCAAGCCACCACCGGGGAGCTGTTTTTT. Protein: CASSQATTGELFF.